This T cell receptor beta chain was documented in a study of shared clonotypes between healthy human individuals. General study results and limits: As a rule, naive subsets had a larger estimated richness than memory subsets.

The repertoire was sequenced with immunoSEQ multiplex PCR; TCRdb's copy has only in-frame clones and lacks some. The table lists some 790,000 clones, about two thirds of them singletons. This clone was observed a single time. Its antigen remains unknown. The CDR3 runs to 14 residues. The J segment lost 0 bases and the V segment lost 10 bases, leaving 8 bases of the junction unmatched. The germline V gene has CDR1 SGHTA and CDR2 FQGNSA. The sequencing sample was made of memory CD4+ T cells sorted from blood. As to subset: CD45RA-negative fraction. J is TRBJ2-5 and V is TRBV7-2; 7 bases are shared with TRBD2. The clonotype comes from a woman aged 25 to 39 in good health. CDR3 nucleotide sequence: TGTGCCACCTCCTTAGCGGGTAACCAAGAGACCCAGTACTTC. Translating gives CATSLAGNQETQYF. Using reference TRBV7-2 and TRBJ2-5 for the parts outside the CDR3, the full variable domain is GAGVSQSPSNKVTEKGKDVELRCDPISGHTALYWYRQSLGQGLEFLIYFQGNSAPDKSGLPSDRFSAERTGGSVSTLTIQRTQQEDSAVYLCATSLAGNQETQYFGPGTRLLVL.